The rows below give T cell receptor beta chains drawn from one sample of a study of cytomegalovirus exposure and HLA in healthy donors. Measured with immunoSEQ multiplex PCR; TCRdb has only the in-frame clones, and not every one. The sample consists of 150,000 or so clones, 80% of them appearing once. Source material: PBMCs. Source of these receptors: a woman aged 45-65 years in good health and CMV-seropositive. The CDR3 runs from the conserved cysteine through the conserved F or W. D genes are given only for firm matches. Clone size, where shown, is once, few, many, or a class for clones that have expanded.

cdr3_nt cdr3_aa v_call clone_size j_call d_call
TGTGCCAGCAGCGACGGACTAGCGGGGGGGCTTGGCACAGATACGCAGTATTTT CASSDGLAGGLGTDTQYF TRBV7-3 NA TRBJ2-3 TRBD2
TGTGCCACCAGCAGCGGTACTAGCGGGGTGATAGATACGCAGTATTTT CATSSGTSGVIDTQYF TRBV15 NA TRBJ2-3 TRBD2
TGTGCCAGCAGTTCGCCCGGTGAAAAACTGTTTTTT CASSSPGEKLFF TRBV28 NA TRBJ1-4 NA
TGTGCCAGCAGTTACCGCCGGGACAGGGTGGACAATGAGCAGTTCTTC CASSYRRDRVDNEQFF TRBV6-6 NA TRBJ2-1 TRBD1
TGCGCCAGCAGCCGAGAGGTAGGGAGCCCCCGTCTGAGTCTCACCTTC CASSREVGSPRLSLTF TRBV4-3 NA TRBJ1-2 NA
TGTGCCAGCAGTTTAGGGACAGGGGCTGGAAACACCATATATTTT CASSLGTGAGNTIYF TRBV28 NA TRBJ1-3 TRBD1
TGTGCCAGCAGACCCCTCGGGGGGGGAAATGAAAAACTGTTTTTT CASRPLGGGNEKLFF TRBV6-6 NA TRBJ1-4 NA
TGCAGCTTCTCGACCGCAGGGGGCGAAGGCTACACCTTC CSFSTAGGEGYTF TRBV29-1 NA TRBJ1-2 TRBD1
TGTGCCACCGAACTAGCGGGAGGCACAGATACGCAGTATTTT CATELAGGTDTQYF TRBV19 few TRBJ2-3 TRBD2
TGTGCCAGTAGTGTCGACAGGTTTAATGAAAAACTGTTTTTT CASSVDRFNEKLFF TRBV19 NA TRBJ1-4 NA
TGTGCCAGCAGTTTCTATTCCTACGAGCAGTACTTC CASSFYSYEQYF TRBV27 few TRBJ2-7 NA
TGTGCCAGCAGTTCTATTGTGGCGGGAGGGGACCAAGAGACCCAGTACTTC CASSSIVAGGDQETQYF TRBV28 NA TRBJ2-5 TRBD2
TGTGCCAGCAGCGTGACTAGCGGGAGCTACGAGCAGTACTTC CASSVTSGSYEQYF TRBV7-9 NA TRBJ2-7 TRBD2
TGTGCCAGCAGTTTAGCAGCGGATAGCTCCTACAATGAGCAGTTCTTC CASSLAADSSYNEQFF TRBV27 NA TRBJ2-1 NA
TGTGCCAGCAGCTTTACAGGGCTAAGAGAGCAGTACTTC CASSFTGLREQYF TRBV13 NA TRBJ2-5 NA
TGTGCCAGCAGTAAAGAGCCGCACAGGGGTCCTAACAATGAGCAGTTCTTC CASSKEPHRGPNNEQFF TRBV28 NA TRBJ2-1 TRBD1
TGCGCCAGCAGCAGAAGACTAGCCCACTTGTCTAGCACAGATACGCAGTATTTT CASSRRLAHLSSTDTQYF TRBV5-1 NA TRBJ2-3 TRBD2
TGTGCCGTACCCGGGACAGGGAAGCCTTGGAGTGGCTACACCTTC CAVPGTGKPWSGYTF TRBV2 NA TRBJ1-2 TRBD1
TGTGCCAGCAGCTTAGAGGGAGAGACCCAGTACTTC CASSLEGETQYF TRBV2 once TRBJ2-5 NA
TGTGCCAGCAGCTTCGGAGATACGCAGTATTTT CASSFGDTQYF TRBV5-6 few TRBJ2-3 NA
TGTGCCAGCACCAAGCGGGGGGCGAAGGTGGACATTCAGTACTTC CASTKRGAKVDIQYF TRBV5-4 NA TRBJ2-4 TRBD2
TGTGCCAGCAGCCCCGAAGGGGGGAACACTGAAGCTTTCTTT CASSPEGGNTEAFF TRBV7-8 NA TRBJ1-1 NA
TGTGCCAGCAGCTTAGCGGGACAGGGCTTCTACGAGCAGTACTTC CASSLAGQGFYEQYF TRBV7-2 NA TRBJ2-7 TRBD1
TGTGCCATCAGTGACGCACAGGGGGCAAGTGAAAAACTGTTTTTT CAISDAQGASEKLFF TRBV10-3 NA TRBJ1-4 TRBD1
TGTGCCAGCAGCTTAGTAACAGGACAGGGCTACGAGCAGTACTTC CASSLVTGQGYEQYF TRBV11-1 NA TRBJ2-7 TRBD1
TGCAGCGTTGAGGGGACAGACGGTCAGCCCCAGCATTTT CSVEGTDGQPQHF TRBV29-1 NA TRBJ1-5 TRBD1
TGTGCCAGCAGCTTGGTGGTGGGGGGCACTGAAGCTTTCTTT CASSLVVGGTEAFF TRBV5-5 NA TRBJ1-1 NA
TGTGCCAGCAGTTCCCCCCGCGAGCAGTACTTC CASSSPREQYF TRBV28 NA TRBJ2-7 NA
TGTGCCTTTCGGTCCGAGGTCAATGAGCAGTTCTTC CAFRSEVNEQFF TRBV10-3 NA TRBJ2-1 NA
TGTGCCACCGGGGACAGGGGTTATAATTCACCCCTCCACTTT CATGDRGYNSPLHF TRBV2 NA TRBJ1-6 TRBD1
TGTGCCAGCAGTGCCGACAGGTTACGTGGCTACACCTTC CASSADRLRGYTF TRBV28 NA TRBJ1-2 NA
TGTGCCAGCAGCGCCGGGACTAGCGGCTACAATGAGCAGTTCTTC CASSAGTSGYNEQFF TRBV5-4 NA TRBJ2-1 TRBD2
TGTGCCAGCAGCTTCTTCCCGGGACTAGCGGACTACAATGAGCAGTTCTTC CASSFFPGLADYNEQFF TRBV7-3 NA TRBJ2-1 TRBD2
TGTGCCAGCAGTATACGGACAGGGGGTACCGTCCAGCAGTACTTC CASSIRTGGTVQQYF TRBV25-1 NA TRBJ2-5 TRBD1
TGCGCCAGCAGCCCTTCGGGACAGGGTCCGACCCAGTACTTC CASSPSGQGPTQYF TRBV4-1 NA TRBJ2-5 TRBD1
TGTGCCAGCAGTTCCATACCGGGACAGGGGGGTCAGCCCCAGCATTTT CASSSIPGQGGQPQHF TRBV6-5 once TRBJ1-5 TRBD1